This T cell receptor beta chain originates from a study of control samples from healthy donors and cancer patients. The germline CDR1 and CDR2 sequences are GTSNPN and SVGIG (reference sequence). The CDR3 is 13 amino acids. Trimming stripped 4 bases from V and 0 bases from J, with 7 bases between. Assay used: immunoSEQ multiplex PCR; TCRdb lists only in-frame clones, some missing. Found here are hundreds of thousands of clones, approximately 92% of them singletons; the top ten hold around 6.8%. The sequenced material came from PBMCs. The source is a man aged 35-49 years with head and neck cancer. The gene calls are TRBV30 and TRBJ1-3; D gene ambiguous. The CDR3 protein is CAWMGSSGNTIYF. In DNA, the CDR3 is TGTGCCTGGATGGGTAGCTCTGGAAACACCATATATTTT.